The 11 T cell receptor beta chains listed next were all sequenced from one sample in a study of shared clonotypes between healthy human individuals. Some clones are missing from TCRdb's copy, which holds only in-frame ones; the method was immunoSEQ multiplex PCR. The table shows under 85,000 clones, with about 64% occurring only once. Sequenced input: memory CD8+ T cells sorted from blood. The subset denotes: CD45RO+ cells pooled with CCR7-negative TemRA cells. These receptor sequences come from a man aged 30-40 years in good health.

At least ten counts were recorded for this clone. The chain has TRBV15 and TRBJ2-1, with 8 positions matching TRBD1. Germline CDR1 is LNHNV and CDR2 is YYDKDF (reference sequence). This CDR3 comprises 15 residues. V was pared by 5 bases and J by 3 bases, with 6 bases of the junction left unmatched. The CDR3 DNA reads as TGTGCCACCAGCCCGCGGACAGGGAACTACAATGAGCAGTTCTTC. It translates to CATSPRTGNYNEQFF.

For this clone: The junction does not match germline at one end; this may be a read error. The gene calls are TRBV27 and TRBJ2-2; the D call may be TRBD1 or TRBD2 (5 bases each). The CDR3 has 14 residues. Per the germline V gene, CDR1 is MNHEY and CDR2 is SMNVEV (reference sequence). The CDR3 loop reads CASSLWGNAGELFF. Written as DNA, the CDR3 is TGTGCCAGCAGTTTATGGGGGAACGCCGGGGAGCTGTTTTTT.

This chain links TRBV10-2 with TRBJ2-3; 12 bases map to TRBD2. CDR1 and CDR2 from the germline V gene are WSHSY and SAAADI. This CDR3 is built from 14 residues. Trimming cost V 7 bases and J 4 bases; bases outside gene matches: 3. The CDR3 coding sequence is TGCGCCAGCAAGAGACTAGCGGGGGCAGATACGCAGTATTTT. Amino acids: CASKRLAGADTQYF.

This sequence joins TRBV5-6 and TRBJ2-3; 10 bases map to TRBD2. The CDR3 totals 15 residues. The germline V gene encodes CDR1 SGHDT and CDR2 YYEEEE. The trim removed 5 bases at V and 2 bases at J, leaving 5 bases unmatched. The CDR3 here is CASRKSGRATDTQYF. The CDR3 DNA sequence: TGTGCCAGCAGGAAAAGCGGGAGGGCCACAGATACGCAGTATTTT.

The chain carries TRBV6-4 and TRBJ2-2, with 8 bases lining up with TRBD2. The ends lost 0 bases at V and 5 bases at J; junction bases unmatched: 5. CDR3 length equals 16 residues. Germline V lookup: CDR1 MRHNA, CDR2 SNTAGT. As DNA, the CDR3 is TGTGCCAGCAGTGACTCAGCGGGAGTTGGTACCGGGGAGCTGTTTTTT. This codes for CASSDSAGVGTGELFF.

The gene calls are TRBV30 and TRBJ2-1; D is ambiguous. Trimming pared 0 bases from V and 6 bases from J, leaving 6 bases between. The CDR3 is 12 amino acids. Germline V gives CDR1 GTSNPN, CDR2 SVGIG (reference sequence). The CDR3 region has the DNA TGTGCCTGGAGTGTAGTCGGCAATGAGCAGTTCTTC. It is translated as CAWSVVGNEQFF.

This rearrangement joins TRBV4-1 to TRBJ2-1; TRBD2 matches 9 bases. CDR1 and CDR2 (germline): MGHRA, YSYEKL. V lost 3 bases to trimming and J lost 8 bases; unmatched junction nucleotides: 8. This CDR3 has 15 residues. CDR3 DNA: TGCGCCAGCAGCCACTTAGCGGGAGAAGTTCATGAGCAGTTCTTC. Amino acid sequence: CASSHLAGEVHEQFF.

V and J are TRBV2 and TRBJ2-6; TRBD1 aligns across 7 bases. CDR1 and CDR2 (germline): SNHLY, FYNNEI. This CDR3 is built from 16 residues. V trimming: 6 bases; J trimming: 4 bases; junction bases outside the gene matches: 9. The CDR3 nucleotides read TGTGCCAGCAGGCATAGGGACAGCCCCGGGGCCAACGTCCTGACTTTC. This sequence encodes CASRHRDSPGANVLTF. Together with reference TRBV2 and TRBJ2-6, the CDR3 gives the full variable domain: EPEVTQTPSHQVTQMGQEVILRCVPISNHLYFYWYRQILGQKVEFLVSFYNNEISEKSEIFDDQFSVERPDGSNFTLKIRSTKLEDSAMYFCASRHRDSPGANVLTFGAGSRLTVL.

This clone was recorded once. V gene TRBV11-2 combines with J gene TRBJ2-1, with 8 positions matching TRBD2. CDR3 length: 15 amino acids. Germline CDR1 and CDR2: SGHAT and FQNNGV. The ends lost 2 bases at V and 7 bases at J; junction bases unmatched: 7. The CDR3 protein is CASSLSGRSFNEQFF. CDR3 nucleotide sequence: TGTGCCAGCAGCTTAAGCGGGAGATCGTTTAATGAGCAGTTCTTC.

The chain couples TRBV6-1 to TRBJ2-1, with D perhaps matching TRBD2 (6 bases). The length of the CDR3 is 18 residues. V gave up 1 base and J gave up 2 bases, with 18 bases separating them. Germline-derived CDR1 and CDR2 are MNHNS and SASEGT. The CDR3 nucleotides are TGTGCCAGCAGTGAAGAGGAGATGGGACTGTCTGCCTACAATGAGCAGTTCTTC. As protein: CASSEEEMGLSAYNEQFF.

This chain uses TRBV30 with TRBJ2-7, with D possibly being TRBD1 (5 bases). The length of the CDR3 is 15 residues. Germline CDR1 and CDR2: GTSNPN and SVGIG (reference sequence). Deletions cut 1 base from V and 3 bases from J, with 16 bases between. As DNA, the CDR3 is TGTGCCTGGAGTGCCCCAACCAGGGAAAGCTACGAGCAGTACTTC. Translation gives CAWSAPTRESYEQYF.